A single sample gave rise to the 18 T cell receptor beta chains below, sequenced in a study of T-cell memory formation after mild COVID-19. TCRdb used MiXCR to reprocess the 5' RACE reads, holding one entry per CDR3 protein. This sample has 550,000 to 600,000 distinct CDR3 sequences, with roughly 17% found just once. The sample was PBMCs or a T cell subset sorted from them (not recorded which). These receptor sequences come from an adult woman who had mild COVID-19 (a few samples of this study predate the infection). Cell type and time point are not known.

Only a few counts were recorded for this clonotype. The chain carries TRBV4-2 and TRBJ1-1; perhaps TRBD1 as D (5 bases). The CDR3 has 16 amino acids. V was pared by 0 bases and J by 1 base, with 12 bases between. Germline V lookup: CDR1 LGHNA, CDR2 YNFKEQ. CDR3 sequence reads: CASSQELTASNTEAFF. CDR3 coding DNA: TGTGCCAGCAGCCAAGAATTGACAGCCTCGAACACTGAAGCTTTCTTT.

This clonotype was counted a few times. The chain has TRBV19 and TRBJ1-2; D ambiguous. The CDR3 sequence is 13 residues long. Germline values: CDR1 LNHDA, CDR2 SQIVND (reference sequence). Trimming took 0 bases from V and 5 from J, leaving 7 bases between them. This CDR3 reads CASSIDHKYGYTF. In nucleotides, the CDR3 is TGTGCCAGTAGTATAGATCATAAATATGGCTACACCTTC. The full variable domain, with the rest looked up from reference TRBV19 and TRBJ1-2, is DGGITQSPKYLFRKEGQNVTLSCEQNLNHDAMYWYRQDPGQGLRLIYYSQIVNDFQKGDIAEGYSVSREKKESFPLTVTSAQKNPTAFYLCASSIDHKYGYTFGSGTRLTVV.

This clonotype has only a few counts. A read error may account for a junction end that differs from germline. The chain carries TRBV24-1 and TRBJ2-1, with 12 positions matching TRBD2. This CDR3 spans 21 amino acids. CDR1 is KGHDR, CDR2 SFDVKD, per germline. The CDR3 reads CATRKNGLAGYYNDPEYGQPF. CDR3 DNA sequence: TGTGCCACCAGAAAAAATGGACTAGCGGGATACTACAATGACCCCGAATACGGCCAGCCCTTC.

As regards this clonotype: The junction does not match germline at one end; this may be a read error. This chain connects TRBV27 to TRBJ2-6, with a weak D call TRBD1 (5 bases). The V gene's germline CDR1 is MNHEY and CDR2 SMNVEV (reference sequence). The CDR3 consists of 17 residues. The CDR3 spells CASTTALGRSEANVLTF. The CDR3 region has the DNA TGTGCCAGCACCACCGCCCTGGGGCGCTCTGAGGCCAACGTCCTGACTTTC.

This clonotype appeared a few times. The rearrangement links TRBV5-6 to TRBJ1-2; a weak D match, TRBD1 (6 bases). V gave up 2 bases and J gave up 4 bases, with 21 bases separating them. This CDR3 spans 17 amino acids. Germline CDR1 SGHDT, CDR2 YYEEEE. CDR3 in amino acids: CASSFGPTASGVYGYTF. The CDR3 region has the DNA TGTGCCAGCAGCTTCGGCCCGACTGCCTCAGGGGTCTATGGCTACACCTTC.

This clonotype was seen a handful of times. CDR3 loop: CASSQESRPPKFF. Here the CDR3 DNA reads TGCGCCAGCAGCCAAGAAAGTCGGCCGCCCAAGTTTTTT. This chain connects TRBV4-1 to TRBJ1-4; D unresolved. Germline V CDR1 and CDR2: MGHRA, YSYEKL. The V end was cut by 0 bases, the J end by 16 bases, with 15 bases between. The CDR3 totals 13 residues.

This clonotype has only a few counts. The chain carries TRBV5-4 and TRBJ2-3; perhaps TRBD2 as D (6 bases). Trimming pared 4 bases from V and 4 bases from J, leaving 19 bases between. This CDR3 has 16 amino acids. Germline lookup yields CDR1 SGHNT and CDR2 YYREEE (reference sequence). The CDR3 DNA sequence: TGTGCCAGCAGCCGCGGCGGGACCCAGGTGGCAGATACGCAGTATTTT. Translation gives CASSRGGTQVADTQYF.

The CDR3 nucleotides read TGTGCCGAAATGGTTCTACGGGGGAAGACCCAGTACTTC. Its translation: CAEMVLRGKTQYF. The chain links TRBV2 to TRBJ2-5; D is possibly TRBD2 (6 bases). This CDR3 is built from 13 residues. With 11 bases removed from V and 6 bases from J, the gap between germline ends came to 19 bases. Germline V gives CDR1 SNHLY, CDR2 FYNNEI.

The V gene is TRBV20-1, the J gene TRBJ1-1, with TRBD1 matching over 7 bases. With 4 bases clipped from V and 1 base from J, the junction kept 3 bases outside the gene matches. The germline gives CDR1 DFQATT, CDR2 SNEGSKA (reference sequence). CDR3 length: 13 amino acids. The DNA of the CDR3 is TGCAGTGCTAAGGACAGGCGGAACACTGAAGCTTTCTTT. Translation: CSAKDRRNTEAFF.

This clonotype has a count of ten or more. V usage is TRBV6-5 and J usage is TRBJ1-1; D not resolved. From germline, CDR1 is MNHEY and CDR2 SVGAGI. Trimming removed 5 bases at V and 0 bases at J, with 7 bases between. The length of the CDR3 is 13 residues. CDR3 in DNA: TGTGCCAGCAGTCGAAACATGAACACTGAAGCTTTCTTT. The encoded protein is CASSRNMNTEAFF.

This chain uses TRBV7-9 with TRBJ2-7; 11 bases are a match to TRBD1. There are 13 residues in the CDR3. Looked up from germline, CDR1 is SEHNR and CDR2 is FQNEAQ (reference sequence). Germline trimming cut 10 bases from V and 2 bases from J; bases unmatched to any gene: 4. The CDR3, as DNA: TGTGCCACCGGACAGGGGGCCGCCTACGAGCAGTACTTC. It is translated as CATGQGAAYEQYF. The full variable domain, its missing parts supplied by reference TRBV7-9 and TRBJ2-7, is DTGVSQNPRHKITKRGQNVTFRCDPISEHNRLYWYRQTLGQGPEFLTYFQNEAQLEKSRLLSDRFSAERPKGSFSTLEIQRTEQGDSAMYLCATGQGAAYEQYFGPGTRLTVT.

This clonotype came up a few times. The chain has TRBV11-2 and TRBJ1-3; 7 bases align to TRBD1. Germline lookup yields CDR1 SGHAT and CDR2 FQNNGV. The CDR3 length is 14 residues. Losses at the gene ends were 5 bases for V and 5 bases for J; bases not matched to a gene: 6. In DNA form, the CDR3 reads TGTGCCAGCAGCCTGACAGGGCGCAGAAACACCATATATTTT. Encoded protein: CASSLTGRRNTIYF.

This clonotype has at least ten counts. This chain links TRBV5-1 with TRBJ2-7; TRBD1 aligns across 10 bases. CDR3 length: 15 amino acids. Losses at the gene ends were 0 bases for V and 3 bases for J; bases not matched to a gene: 3. Germline V gene sequence: CDR1 SGHRS, CDR2 YFSETQ. The CDR3: CASSLETGGFYEQYF. CDR3 in DNA: TGCGCCAGCAGCTTGGAGACAGGGGGCTTCTACGAGCAGTACTTC.

The rearrangement joins TRBV6-2 or TRBV6-3 to TRBJ1-2; 8 nucleotides match TRBD1. Germline V lookup: CDR1 MNHEY, CDR2 SVGEGT. V shed 4 bases and J 8 bases; nucleotides not matched to a gene: 6. The CDR3 sequence is 13 residues long. The CDR3 sequence is CASSSRGLGGYTF. The CDR3 DNA follows: TGTGCCAGCAGTTCCAGGGGGCTGGGAGGCTACACCTTC.

The rearrangement joins TRBV7-9 to TRBJ2-1, with 7 bases matching TRBD2. The V gene's germline CDR1 is SEHNR and CDR2 FQNEAQ (reference sequence). V lost 4 bases, J lost 5 bases, and 11 bases stayed unmatched. The CDR3 sequence is 16 residues long. CDR3 loop: CASSWAAGGGNNEQFF. DNA of the CDR3: TGTGCCAGCAGCTGGGCGGCTGGGGGGGGAAACAATGAGCAGTTCTTC.

The rearrangement links TRBV12-3 or TRBV12-4 to TRBJ2-4; D possibly corresponds to TRBD1 (6 bases). The CDR3 runs 13 residues. The germline V and J ends were trimmed by 10 bases and 2 bases, with 12 bases remaining between them. The CDR3 nucleotides are TGTGCCACCCGTCAGGGGCCCAAAAACATTCAGTACTTC. It specifies CATRQGPKNIQYF.

Comments on this clonotype: With a much larger clone just one base away, this may be a read error. V and J are TRBV5-1 and TRBJ1-1; weak D call: TRBD1 (5 bases). Germline V gene data show CDR1 as SGHRS and CDR2 as YFSETQ. The germline V and J ends were trimmed by 0 bases and 12 bases, with 12 bases remaining between them. The CDR3 is 12 amino acids. This CDR3 is CASSLGGISPFF. In DNA, the CDR3 is TGCGCCAGCAGCTTGGGGGGGATCTCGCCTTTCTTT. The full variable domain, its missing parts supplied by reference TRBV5-1 and TRBJ1-1, is KAGVTQTPRYLIKTRGQQVTLSCSPISGHRSVSWYQQTPGQGLQFLFEYFSETQRNKGNFPGRFSGRQFSNSRSEMNVSTLELGDSALYLCASSLGGISPFFGQGTRLTVV.

The chain couples TRBV6-4 to TRBJ2-2; 9 nucleotides line up with TRBD1. The CDR3 runs to 16 residues. J gave up 2 bases and V 0 bases, and 1 base lay outside the gene matches. The germline gives CDR1 MRHNA, CDR2 SNTAGT. The CDR3, as DNA: TGTGCCAGCAGTGACTCGGGACAGGGAAACACCGGGGAGCTGTTTTTT. This gives the protein CASSDSGQGNTGELFF.